This T cell receptor (beta chain) came from a study of Tregs in tolerant kidney transplant recipients. To note about this clone: As yet, its antigen is unknown. The same CDR3 can be traced to other DNA sequences in this sample.

General observations from the study: No direct test of biological reproducibility was done here.

Unstimulated Tregs (CD4+CD25+CD127-) and CD4+CD25- non-Tregs were sorted from PBMCs. Using immunoSEQ multiplex PCR, the repertoire was profiled, and TCRdb retains in-frame clones only, with some absent. The table records about 240,000 clones, approximately 83% of them present only once. The CDR3 spans 15 residues. With 2 bases clipped from V and 5 bases from J, the junction kept 7 bases outside the gene matches. Germline CDR1 is SGHRS and CDR2 is YFSETQ. This clonotype was obtained from a human donor in good health. This chain joins TRBV5-1 and TRBJ2-5, with 9 bases fitting TRBD1. Sequenced sample: CD4+ T cells from blood. CDR3 amino acids: CASSLGDRDLETQYF. The CDR3 DNA reads as TGCGCCAGCAGCTTAGGGGACAGGGACCTGGAGACCCAGTACTTC.